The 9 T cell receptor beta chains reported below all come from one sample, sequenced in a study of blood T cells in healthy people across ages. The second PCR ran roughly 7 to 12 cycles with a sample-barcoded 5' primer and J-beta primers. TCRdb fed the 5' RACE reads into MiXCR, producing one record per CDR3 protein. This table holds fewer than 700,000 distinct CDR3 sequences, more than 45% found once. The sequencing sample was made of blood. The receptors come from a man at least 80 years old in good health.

The CDR3 protein is CASSYSKGVPDTQYF. The CDR3 coding sequence is TGTGCCAGCAGTTACTCTAAGGGAGTTCCAGATACGCAGTATTTT. The chain is built from TRBV6-6 and TRBJ2-3; D is possibly TRBD2 (5 bases). Germline V lookup: CDR1 MNHNY, CDR2 SVGAGI (reference sequence). This CDR3 comprises 15 residues. The V and J ends lost 0 bases and 4 bases respectively, with 11 bases between them.

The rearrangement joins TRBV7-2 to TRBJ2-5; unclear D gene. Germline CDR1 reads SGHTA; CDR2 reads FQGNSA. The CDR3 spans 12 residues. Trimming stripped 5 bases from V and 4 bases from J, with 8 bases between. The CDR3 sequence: CASSLPAETQYF. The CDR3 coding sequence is TGTGCCAGCAGCCTCCCGGCAGAGACCCAGTACTTC.

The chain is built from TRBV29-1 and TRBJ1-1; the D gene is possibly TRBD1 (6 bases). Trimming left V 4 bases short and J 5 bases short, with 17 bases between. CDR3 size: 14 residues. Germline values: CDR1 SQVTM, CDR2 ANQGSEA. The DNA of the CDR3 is TGCAGCGTTGCAGGGACACATGGCGGGACTGAAGCTTTCTTT. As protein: CSVAGTHGGTEAFF. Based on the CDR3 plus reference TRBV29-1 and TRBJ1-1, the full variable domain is SAVISQKPSRDICQRGTSLTIQCQVDSQVTMMFWYRQQPGQSLTLIATANQGSEATYESGFVIDKFPISRPNLTFSTLTVSNMSPEDSSIYLCSVAGTHGGTEAFFGQGTRLTVV.

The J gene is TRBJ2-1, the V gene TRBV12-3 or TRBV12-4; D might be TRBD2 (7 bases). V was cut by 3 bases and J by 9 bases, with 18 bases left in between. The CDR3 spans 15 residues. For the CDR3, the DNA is TGTGCCAGCAGTTTTCTTCCTGTGGCGGGGGCTGAGCAGTTCTTC. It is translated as CASSFLPVAGAEQFF.

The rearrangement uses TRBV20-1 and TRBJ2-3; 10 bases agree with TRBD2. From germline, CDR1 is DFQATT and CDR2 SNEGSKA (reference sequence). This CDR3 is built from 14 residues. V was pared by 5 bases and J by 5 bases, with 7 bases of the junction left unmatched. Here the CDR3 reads CSASLAGDGDTQYF. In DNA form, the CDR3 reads TGCAGTGCTTCCCTAGCGGGAGATGGAGATACGCAGTATTTT.

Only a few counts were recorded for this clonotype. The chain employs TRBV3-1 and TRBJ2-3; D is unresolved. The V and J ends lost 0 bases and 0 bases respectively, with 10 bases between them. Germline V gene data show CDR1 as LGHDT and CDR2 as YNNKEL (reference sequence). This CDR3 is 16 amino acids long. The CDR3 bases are TGTGCCAGCAGCCAAGATCTTGGACGCAGCACAGATACGCAGTATTTT. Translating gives CASSQDLGRSTDTQYF.

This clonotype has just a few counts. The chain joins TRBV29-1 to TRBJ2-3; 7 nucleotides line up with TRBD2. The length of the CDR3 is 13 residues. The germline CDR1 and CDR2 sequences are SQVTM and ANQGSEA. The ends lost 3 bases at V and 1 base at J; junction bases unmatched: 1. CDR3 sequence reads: CSVEAGGTDTQYF. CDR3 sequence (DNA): TGCAGCGTTGAGGCGGGGGGCACAGATACGCAGTATTTT.

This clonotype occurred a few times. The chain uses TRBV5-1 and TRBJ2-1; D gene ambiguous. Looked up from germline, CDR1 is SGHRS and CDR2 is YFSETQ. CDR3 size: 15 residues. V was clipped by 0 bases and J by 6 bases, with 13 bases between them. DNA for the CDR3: TGCGCCAGCAGCTTGGCCGGTGAGAGCACCAATGAGCAGTTCTTC. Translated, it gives CASSLAGESTNEQFF.

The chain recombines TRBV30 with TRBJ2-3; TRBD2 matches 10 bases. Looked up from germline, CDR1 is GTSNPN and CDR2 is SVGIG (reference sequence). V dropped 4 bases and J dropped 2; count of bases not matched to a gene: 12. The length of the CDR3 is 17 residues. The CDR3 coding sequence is TGTGCCTGGACCCATCTACCCACTAGCGGGACCACAGATACGCAGTATTTT. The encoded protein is CAWTHLPTSGTTDTQYF.